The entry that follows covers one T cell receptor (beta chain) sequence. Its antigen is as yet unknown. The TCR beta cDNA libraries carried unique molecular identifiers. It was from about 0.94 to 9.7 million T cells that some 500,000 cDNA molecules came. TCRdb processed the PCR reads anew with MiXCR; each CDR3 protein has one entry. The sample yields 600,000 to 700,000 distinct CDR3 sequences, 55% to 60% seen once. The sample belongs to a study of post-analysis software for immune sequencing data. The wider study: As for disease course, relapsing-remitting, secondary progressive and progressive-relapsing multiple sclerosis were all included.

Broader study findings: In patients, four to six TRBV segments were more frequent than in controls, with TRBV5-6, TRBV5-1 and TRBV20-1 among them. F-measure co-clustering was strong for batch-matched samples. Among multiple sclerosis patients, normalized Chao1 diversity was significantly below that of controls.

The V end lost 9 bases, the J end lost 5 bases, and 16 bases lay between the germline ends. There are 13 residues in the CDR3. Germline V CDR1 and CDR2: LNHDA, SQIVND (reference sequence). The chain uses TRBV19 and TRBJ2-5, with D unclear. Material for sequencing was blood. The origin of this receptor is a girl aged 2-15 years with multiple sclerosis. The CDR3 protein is CASWSGFGETQYF. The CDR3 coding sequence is TGTGCCAGCTGGTCGGGTTTCGGGGAGACCCAGTACTTC. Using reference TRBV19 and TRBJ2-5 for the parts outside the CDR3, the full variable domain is DGGITQSPKYLFRKEGQNVTLSCEQNLNHDAMYWYRQDPGQGLRLIYYSQIVNDFQKGDIAEGYSVSREKKESFPLTVTSAQKNPTAFYLCASWSGFGETQYFGPGTRLLVL.